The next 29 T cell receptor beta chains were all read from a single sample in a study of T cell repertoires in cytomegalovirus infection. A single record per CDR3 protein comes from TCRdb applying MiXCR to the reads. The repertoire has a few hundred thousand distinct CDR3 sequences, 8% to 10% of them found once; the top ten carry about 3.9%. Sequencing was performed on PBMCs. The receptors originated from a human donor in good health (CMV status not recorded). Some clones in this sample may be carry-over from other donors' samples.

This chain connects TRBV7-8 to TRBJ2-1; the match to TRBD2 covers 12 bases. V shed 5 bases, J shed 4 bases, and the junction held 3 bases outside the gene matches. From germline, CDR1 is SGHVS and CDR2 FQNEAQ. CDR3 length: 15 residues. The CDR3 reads CASSPTSGRYNEQFF. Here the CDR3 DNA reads TGTGCCAGCAGCCCGACTAGCGGGAGATACAATGAGCAGTTCTTC. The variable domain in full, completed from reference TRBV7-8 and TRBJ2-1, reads GAGVSQSPRYKVAKRGQDVALRCDPISGHVSLFWYQQALGQGPEFLTYFQNEAQLDKSGLPSDRFFAERPEGSVSTLKIQRTQQEDSAVYLCASSPTSGRYNEQFFGPGTRLTVL.

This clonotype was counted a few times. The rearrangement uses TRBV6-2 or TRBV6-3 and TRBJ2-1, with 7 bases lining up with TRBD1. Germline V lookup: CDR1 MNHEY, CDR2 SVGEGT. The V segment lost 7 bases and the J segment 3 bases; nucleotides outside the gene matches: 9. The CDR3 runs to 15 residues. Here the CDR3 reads CASTLQGFGYNEQFF. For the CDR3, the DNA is TGTGCCAGCACTCTACAGGGGTTCGGCTACAATGAGCAGTTCTTC.

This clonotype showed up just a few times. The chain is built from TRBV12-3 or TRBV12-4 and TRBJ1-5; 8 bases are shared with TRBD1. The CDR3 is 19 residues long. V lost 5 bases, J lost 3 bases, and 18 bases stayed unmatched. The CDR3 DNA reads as TGTGCCAGCAGTACGTTGACAGGGGCGGCACGGGTGATCAATCAGCCCCAGCATTTT. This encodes CASSTLTGAARVINQPQHF.

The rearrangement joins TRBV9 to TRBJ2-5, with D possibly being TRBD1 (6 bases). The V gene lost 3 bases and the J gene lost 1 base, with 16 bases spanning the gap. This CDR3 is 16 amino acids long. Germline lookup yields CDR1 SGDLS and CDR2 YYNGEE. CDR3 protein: CASSAHPRTVQETQYF. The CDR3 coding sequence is TGTGCCAGCAGCGCCCACCCTAGGACAGTCCAAGAGACCCAGTACTTC.

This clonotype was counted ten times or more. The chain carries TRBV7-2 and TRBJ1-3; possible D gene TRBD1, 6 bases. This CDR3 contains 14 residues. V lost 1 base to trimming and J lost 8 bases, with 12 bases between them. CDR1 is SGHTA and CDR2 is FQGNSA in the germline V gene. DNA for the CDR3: TGTGCCAGCAGCTTAGAAGTGCAGGGGTACACCATATATTTT. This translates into CASSLEVQGYTIYF.

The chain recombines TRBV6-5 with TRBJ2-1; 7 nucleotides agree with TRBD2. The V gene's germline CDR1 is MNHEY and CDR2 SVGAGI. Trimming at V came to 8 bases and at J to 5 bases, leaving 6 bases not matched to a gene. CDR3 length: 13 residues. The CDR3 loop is CASLGGRNNEQFF. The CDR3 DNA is TGTGCCAGCCTGGGCGGGAGAAACAATGAGCAGTTCTTC.

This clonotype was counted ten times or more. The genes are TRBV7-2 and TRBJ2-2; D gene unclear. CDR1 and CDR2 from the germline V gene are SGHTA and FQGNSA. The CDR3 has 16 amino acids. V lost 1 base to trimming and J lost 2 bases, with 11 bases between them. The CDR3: CASSLVRVTNTGELFF. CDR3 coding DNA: TGTGCCAGCAGCTTAGTTAGGGTCACCAACACCGGGGAGCTGTTTTTT.

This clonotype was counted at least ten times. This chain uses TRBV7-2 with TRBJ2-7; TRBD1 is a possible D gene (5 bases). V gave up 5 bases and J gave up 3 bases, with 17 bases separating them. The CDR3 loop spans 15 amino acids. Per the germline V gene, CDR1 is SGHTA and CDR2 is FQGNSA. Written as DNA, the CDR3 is TGTGCCAGCAGCACCCCGGACAAGTCATACTACGAGCAGTACTTC. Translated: CASSTPDKSYYEQYF.

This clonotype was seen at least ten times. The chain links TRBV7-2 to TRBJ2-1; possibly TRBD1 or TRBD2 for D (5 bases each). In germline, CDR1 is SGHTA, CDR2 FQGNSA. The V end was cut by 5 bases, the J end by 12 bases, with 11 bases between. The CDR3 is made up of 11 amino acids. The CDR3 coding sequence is TGTGCCAGCAGCCTAGGGACGTCGCAGTTCTTC. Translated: CASSLGTSQFF. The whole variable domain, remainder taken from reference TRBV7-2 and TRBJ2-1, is GAGVSQSPSNKVTEKGKDVELRCDPISGHTALYWYRQSLGQGLEFLIYFQGNSAPDKSGLPSDRFSAERTGGSVSTLTIQRTQQEDSAVYLCASSLGTSQFFGPGTRLTVL.

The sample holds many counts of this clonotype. CDR3 sequence reads: CASSPPTSGGANTQYF. In nucleotides, the CDR3 is TGTGCCAGCAGTCCCCCGACTAGCGGGGGGGCGAATACGCAGTATTTT. The genes are TRBV12-3 or TRBV12-4 and TRBJ2-3; 14 nucleotides line up with TRBD2. V was clipped by 5 bases and J by 7 bases; unmatched bases: 8. CDR3 size: 16 residues.

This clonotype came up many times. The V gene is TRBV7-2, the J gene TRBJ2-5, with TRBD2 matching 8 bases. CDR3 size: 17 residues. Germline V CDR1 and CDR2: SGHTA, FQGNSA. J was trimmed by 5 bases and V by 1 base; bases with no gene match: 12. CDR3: CASSLELSSGGTETQYF. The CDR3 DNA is TGTGCCAGCAGCTTAGAGCTGTCTTCGGGAGGGACGGAGACCCAGTACTTC.

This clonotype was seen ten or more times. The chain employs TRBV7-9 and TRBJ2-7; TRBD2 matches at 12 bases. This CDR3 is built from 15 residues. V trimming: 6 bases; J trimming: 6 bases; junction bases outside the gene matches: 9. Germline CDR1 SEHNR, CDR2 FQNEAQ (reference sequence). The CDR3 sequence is CASSSTGLAGFEQYF. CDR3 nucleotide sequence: TGTGCCAGCAGTTCGACGGGACTAGCGGGTTTCGAGCAGTACTTC.

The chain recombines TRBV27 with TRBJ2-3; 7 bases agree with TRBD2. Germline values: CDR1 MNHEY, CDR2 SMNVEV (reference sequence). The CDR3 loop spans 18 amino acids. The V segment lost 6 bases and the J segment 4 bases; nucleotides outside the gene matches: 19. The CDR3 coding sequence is TGTGCCAGCAGCCGGGGGGTCAGTAACCCTATGGGGGCAGATACGCAGTATTTT. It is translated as CASSRGVSNPMGADTQYF.

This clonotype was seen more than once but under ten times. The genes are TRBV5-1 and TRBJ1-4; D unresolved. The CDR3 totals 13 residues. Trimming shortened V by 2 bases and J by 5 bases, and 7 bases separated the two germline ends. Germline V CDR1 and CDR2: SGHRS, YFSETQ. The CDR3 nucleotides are TGCGCCAGCAGCTTCGTGACAAATGAAAAACTGTTTTTT. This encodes CASSFVTNEKLFF. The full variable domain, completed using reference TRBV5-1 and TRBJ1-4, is KAGVTQTPRYLIKTRGQQVTLSCSPISGHRSVSWYQQTPGQGLQFLFEYFSETQRNKGNFPGRFSGRQFSNSRSEMNVSTLELGDSALYLCASSFVTNEKLFFGSGTQLSVL.

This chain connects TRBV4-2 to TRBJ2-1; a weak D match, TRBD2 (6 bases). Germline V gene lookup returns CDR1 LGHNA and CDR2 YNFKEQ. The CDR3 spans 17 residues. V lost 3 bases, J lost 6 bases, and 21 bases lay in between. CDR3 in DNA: TGTGCCAGCAGCCAGGTCGGGGGAGCGGGCGCCCGCAATGAGCAGTTCTTC. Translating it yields CASSQVGGAGARNEQFF.

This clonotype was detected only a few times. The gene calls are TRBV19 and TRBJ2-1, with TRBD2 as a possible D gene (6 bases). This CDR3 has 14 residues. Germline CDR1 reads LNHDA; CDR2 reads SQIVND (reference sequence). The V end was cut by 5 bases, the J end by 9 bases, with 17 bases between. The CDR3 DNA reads TGTGCCAGTAGTGTTCTGGGAGGTCGCGCTGAGCAGTTCTTC. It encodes CASSVLGGRAEQFF.

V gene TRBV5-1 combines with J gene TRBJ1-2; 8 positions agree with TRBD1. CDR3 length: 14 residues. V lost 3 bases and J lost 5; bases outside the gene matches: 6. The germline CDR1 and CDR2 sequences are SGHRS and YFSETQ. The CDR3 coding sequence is TGCGCCAGCAGCTGGACAGGGTCCGCTTATGGCTACACCTTC. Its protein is CASSWTGSAYGYTF. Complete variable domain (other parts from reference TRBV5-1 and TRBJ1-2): KAGVTQTPRYLIKTRGQQVTLSCSPISGHRSVSWYQQTPGQGLQFLFEYFSETQRNKGNFPGRFSGRQFSNSRSEMNVSTLELGDSALYLCASSWTGSAYGYTFGSGTRLTVV.

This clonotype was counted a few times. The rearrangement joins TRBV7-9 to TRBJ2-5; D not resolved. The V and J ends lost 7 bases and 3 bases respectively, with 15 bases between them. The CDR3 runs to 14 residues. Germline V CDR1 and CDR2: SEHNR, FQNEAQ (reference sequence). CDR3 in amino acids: CASTPTDGKETQYF. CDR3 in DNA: TGTGCCAGCACCCCCACGGACGGAAAAGAGACCCAGTACTTC.

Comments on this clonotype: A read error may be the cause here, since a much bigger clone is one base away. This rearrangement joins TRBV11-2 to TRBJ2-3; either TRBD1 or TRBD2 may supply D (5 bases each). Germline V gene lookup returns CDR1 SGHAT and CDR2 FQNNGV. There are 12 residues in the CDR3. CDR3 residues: CASSFRGDTRYF. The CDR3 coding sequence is TGTGCCAGCAGCTTTAGGGGAGATACGCGGTATTTT.

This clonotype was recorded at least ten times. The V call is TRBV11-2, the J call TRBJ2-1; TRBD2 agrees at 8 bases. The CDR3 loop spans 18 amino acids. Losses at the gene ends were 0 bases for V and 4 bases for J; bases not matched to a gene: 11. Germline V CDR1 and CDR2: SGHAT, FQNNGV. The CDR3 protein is CASSLDRSGGRTYNEQFF. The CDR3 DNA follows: TGTGCCAGCAGCTTAGATCGGTCGGGAGGGAGAACTTACAATGAGCAGTTCTTC.

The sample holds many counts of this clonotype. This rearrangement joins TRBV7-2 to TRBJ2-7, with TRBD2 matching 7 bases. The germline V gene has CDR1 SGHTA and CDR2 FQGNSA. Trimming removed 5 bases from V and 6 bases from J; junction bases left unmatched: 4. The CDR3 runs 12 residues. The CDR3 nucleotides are TGTGCCAGCAGCGCCACTAGCGCCGAGCAGTACTTC. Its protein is CASSATSAEQYF.

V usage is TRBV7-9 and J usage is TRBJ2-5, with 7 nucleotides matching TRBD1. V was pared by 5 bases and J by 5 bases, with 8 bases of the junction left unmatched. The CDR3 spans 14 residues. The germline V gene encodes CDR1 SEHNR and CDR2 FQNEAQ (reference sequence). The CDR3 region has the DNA TGTGCCAGCAGCCTCGACAGGGCCAGGGAGACCCAGTACTTC. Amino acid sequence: CASSLDRARETQYF. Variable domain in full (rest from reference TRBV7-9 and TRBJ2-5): DTGVSQNPRHKITKRGQNVTFRCDPISEHNRLYWYRQTLGQGPEFLTYFQNEAQLEKSRLLSDRFSAERPKGSFSTLEIQRTEQGDSAMYLCASSLDRARETQYFGPGTRLLVL.

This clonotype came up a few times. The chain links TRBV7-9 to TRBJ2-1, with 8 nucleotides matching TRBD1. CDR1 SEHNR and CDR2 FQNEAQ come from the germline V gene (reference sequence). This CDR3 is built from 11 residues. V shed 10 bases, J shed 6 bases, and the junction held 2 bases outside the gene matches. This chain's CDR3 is CATTGGNEQFF. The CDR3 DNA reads TGTGCCACTACAGGGGGCAATGAGCAGTTCTTC.

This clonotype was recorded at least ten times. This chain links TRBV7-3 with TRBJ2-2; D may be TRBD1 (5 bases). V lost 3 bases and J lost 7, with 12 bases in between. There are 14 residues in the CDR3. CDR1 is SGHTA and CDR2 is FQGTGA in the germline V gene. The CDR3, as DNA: TGTGCCAGCAGCTTGTGGCAGGGCGACGGGGAGCTGTTTTTT. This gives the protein CASSLWQGDGELFF.

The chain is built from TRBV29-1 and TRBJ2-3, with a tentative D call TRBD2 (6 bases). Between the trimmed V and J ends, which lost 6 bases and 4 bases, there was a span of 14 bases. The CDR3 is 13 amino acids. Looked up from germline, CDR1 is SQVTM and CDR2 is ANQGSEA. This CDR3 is CSVEPTSPDTQYF. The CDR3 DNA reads TGCAGCGTCGAACCGACTAGTCCAGATACGCAGTATTTT.

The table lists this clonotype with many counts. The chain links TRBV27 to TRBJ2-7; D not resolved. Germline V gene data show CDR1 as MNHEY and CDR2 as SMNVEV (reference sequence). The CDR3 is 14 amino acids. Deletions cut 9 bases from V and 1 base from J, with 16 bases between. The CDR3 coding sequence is TGTGCCAGTCGCGGCCCATCTCATTCCTACGAGCAGTACTTC. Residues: CASRGPSHSYEQYF.

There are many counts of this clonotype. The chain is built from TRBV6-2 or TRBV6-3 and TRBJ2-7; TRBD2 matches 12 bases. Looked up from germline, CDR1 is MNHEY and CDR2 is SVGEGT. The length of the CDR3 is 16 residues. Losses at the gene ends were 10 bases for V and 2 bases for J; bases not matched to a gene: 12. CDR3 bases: TGTGCCACCGGGGGCCCGGGACTAGCGGGTACCTACGAGCAGTACTTC. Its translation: CATGGPGLAGTYEQYF.

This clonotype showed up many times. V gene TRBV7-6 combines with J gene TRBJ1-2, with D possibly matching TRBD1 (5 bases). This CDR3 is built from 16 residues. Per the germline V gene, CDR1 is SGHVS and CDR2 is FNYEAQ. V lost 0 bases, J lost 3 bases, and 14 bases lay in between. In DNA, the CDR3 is TGTGCCAGCAGCTTAGCGTCCGGGGCTTTGGACTATGGCTACACCTTC. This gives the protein CASSLASGALDYGYTF.

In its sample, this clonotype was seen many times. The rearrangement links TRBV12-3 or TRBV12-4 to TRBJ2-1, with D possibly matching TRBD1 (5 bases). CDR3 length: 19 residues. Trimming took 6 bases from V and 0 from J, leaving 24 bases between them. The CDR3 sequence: CASSPLIRQSRFSYNEQFF. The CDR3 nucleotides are TGTGCCAGCAGCCCCCTAATACGACAGTCGCGCTTCTCCTACAATGAGCAGTTCTTC.